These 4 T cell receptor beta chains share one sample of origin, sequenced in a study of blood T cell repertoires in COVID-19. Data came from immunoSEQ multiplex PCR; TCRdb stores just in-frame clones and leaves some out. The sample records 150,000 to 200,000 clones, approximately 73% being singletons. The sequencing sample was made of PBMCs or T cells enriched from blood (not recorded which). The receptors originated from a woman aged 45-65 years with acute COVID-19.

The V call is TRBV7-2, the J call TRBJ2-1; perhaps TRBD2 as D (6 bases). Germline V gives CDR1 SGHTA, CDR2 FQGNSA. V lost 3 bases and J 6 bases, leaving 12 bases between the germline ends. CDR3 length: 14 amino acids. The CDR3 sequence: CASSLRGSSNEQFF. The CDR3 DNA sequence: TGTGCCAGCAGCTTGCGGGGTTCGAGCAATGAGCAGTTCTTC.

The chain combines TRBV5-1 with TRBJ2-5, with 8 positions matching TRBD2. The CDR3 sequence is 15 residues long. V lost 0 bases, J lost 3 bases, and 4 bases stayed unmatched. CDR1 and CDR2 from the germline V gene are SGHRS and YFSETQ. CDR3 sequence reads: CASSLVAGGEETQYF. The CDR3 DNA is TGCGCCAGCAGCTTGGTTGCGGGGGGTGAAGAGACCCAGTACTTC.

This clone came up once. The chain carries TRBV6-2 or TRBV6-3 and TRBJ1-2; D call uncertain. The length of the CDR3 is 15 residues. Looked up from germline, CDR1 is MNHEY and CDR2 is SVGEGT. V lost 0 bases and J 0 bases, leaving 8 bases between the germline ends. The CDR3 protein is CASSYSDGPNYGYTF. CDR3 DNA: TGTGCCAGCAGTTACTCCGATGGCCCTAACTATGGCTACACCTTC.

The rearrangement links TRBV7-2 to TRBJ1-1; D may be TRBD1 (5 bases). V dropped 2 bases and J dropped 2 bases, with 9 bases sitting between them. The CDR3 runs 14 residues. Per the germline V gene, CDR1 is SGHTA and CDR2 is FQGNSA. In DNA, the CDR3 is TGTGCCAGCAGCTTATCGACAGTTAACACTGAAGCTTTCTTT. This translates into CASSLSTVNTEAFF.